This T cell receptor (beta chain) was observed in a study of T cells after yellow fever vaccination. About the study: Any fraction with a low cell number was prepared using SMART-Seq v4 Ultra Low Input.

Study-wide points: Bulk-population clonotypes that are abundant could appear as contaminants in FACS-sorted repertoires. Although the secondary response was weaker, it peaked faster, at day 5 versus 15.

As to this clonotype: Its antigen remains unidentified.

Production of TCR cDNA was by 5'RACE template switching, which also added a universal primer site and UMIs. One entry per CDR3 protein results from TCRdb running MiXCR on the 5' RACE reads. The sample lists roughly 120,000 distinct CDR3 sequences, roughly 6.7% occurring once. Between the trimmed V and J ends, which lost 2 bases and 4 bases, there was a span of 10 bases. CDR3 size: 14 residues. Per germline, CDR1 SGHVS and CDR2 FQNEAQ. The sequence derives from a man between 18 and 29 years old who received the YFV17D yellow fever vaccine. This chain uses TRBV7-8 with TRBJ2-3; tentative D call: TRBD2 (5 bases). Material: CD4+ T cells sorted from PBMCs, obtained roughly 10 days after the first yellow fever vaccination. CDR3 in DNA: TGTGCCAGCAGCTTAATTAGCGAAGCAGATACGCAGTATTTT. Translation gives CASSLISEADTQYF.